The 12 T cell receptor beta chains below come from one sample, sequenced in a study of cytomegalovirus exposure and HLA in healthy donors. The PCR had 60 Vbeta and 13 Jbeta primers. The repertoire was sequenced with immunoSEQ multiplex PCR; TCRdb's copy has only in-frame clones and lacks some. The table has about 150,000 clones, roughly 75% seen once. The specimen was PBMCs. Every receptor here comes from a man aged 25-45 years in good health.

CDR3 bases: TGTGCCGCAGGGGACAGGCAAGCCTACGAGCAGTACTTC. Residues: CAAGDRQAYEQYF. V usage is TRBV2 and J usage is TRBJ2-7; 8 nucleotides match TRBD1. Per the germline V gene, CDR1 is SNHLY and CDR2 is FYNNEI. Trimming cost V 11 bases and J 2 bases; bases outside gene matches: 8. The CDR3 runs to 13 residues.

CDR3 nucleotides: TGTGCCAGCAGCAATACATCGGCCCTACTAGCGGGAGCCTTTGTGCGCACCGGGGAGCTGTTTTTT. This gives the protein CASSNTSALLAGAFVRTGELFF. The chain is built from TRBV21-1 and TRBJ1-3. The J call may be wrong; the DNA end is better matched by TRBJ2-2. TRBV21-1 is termed a pseudogene. The CDR3 consists of 22 residues.

This chain joins TRBV5-6 and TRBJ2-7; 7 positions agree with TRBD2. The CDR3 totals 15 residues. With V trimmed by 0 bases and J by 2 bases, 5 bases remained unmatched. The germline V gene has CDR1 SGHDT and CDR2 YYEEEE. The CDR3 spells CASSLDRLAAYEQYF. In nucleotides, the CDR3 is TGTGCCAGCAGCTTGGATCGACTAGCAGCCTACGAGCAGTACTTC.

The rearrangement links TRBV7-9 to TRBJ2-1; D is undetermined. V was trimmed by 5 bases and J by 3 bases, leaving 11 bases between them. The CDR3 runs 14 residues. The V gene's germline CDR1 is SEHNR and CDR2 FQNEAQ (reference sequence). The CDR3 region has the DNA TGTGCCAGCAGCCCCCCCCGAGACTACAATGAGCAGTTCTTC. Protein sequence: CASSPPRDYNEQFF.

This chain joins TRBV5-6 and TRBJ2-7; 13 nucleotides line up with TRBD2. V shed 2 bases and J 7 bases; nucleotides not matched to a gene: 6. The CDR3 sequence is 15 residues long. Germline CDR1 SGHDT, CDR2 YYEEEE. CDR3 sequence (DNA): TGTGCCAGCAGCTTACTAGCGGGAGGGCGAGGGGAGCAGTACTTC. This encodes CASSLLAGGRGEQYF.

The chain is built from TRBV28 and TRBJ2-1; D might be TRBD2 (6 bases). Germline CDR1 and CDR2: MDHEN and SYDVKM. V was clipped by 6 bases and J by 4 bases, with 13 bases between them. The CDR3 consists of 14 residues. This CDR3 reads CASRRRDSYNEQFF. In DNA, the CDR3 is TGTGCCAGCAGACGGCGGGATAGTTACAATGAGCAGTTCTTC.

The CDR3 DNA reads as TGCGCCAGCAGCCACGGACAGGGAGGGAACGAGCAGTACTTC. Protein product: CASSHGQGGNEQYF. The rearrangement joins TRBV5-1 to TRBJ2-7, with D perhaps TRBD1 (8 bases). CDR1 and CDR2 (germline): SGHRS, YFSETQ. This CDR3 comprises 14 residues. V shed 4 bases and J shed 5 bases, with 16 bases lying between them.

This chain links TRBV10-3 with TRBJ1-1; TRBD1 might be the D (5 bases). CDR3 size: 13 residues. The V and J ends lost 10 bases and 0 bases respectively, with 12 bases between them. Germline lookup yields CDR1 ENHRY and CDR2 SYGVKD. The CDR3 DNA is TGTGCCACCTGTGGGGGGATGAACACTGAAGCTTTCTTT. This encodes CATCGGMNTEAFF.

The rearrangement joins TRBV20-1 to TRBJ2-1; D gene uncertain. The CDR3 has 11 residues. V was cut by 5 bases and J by 9 bases, with 11 bases left in between. Germline V gene sequence: CDR1 DFQATT, CDR2 SNEGSKA (reference sequence). The CDR3 DNA is TGCAGTGCTGAGGTGTTCCTTGAGCAGTTCTTC. This gives the protein CSAEVFLEQFF.

The rearrangement joins TRBV6-5 to TRBJ2-1, with D possibly TRBD2 on 6 matching bases. The V gene lost 5 bases and the J gene lost 10 bases, with 15 bases spanning the gap. Germline V CDR1 and CDR2: MNHEY, SVGAGI. This CDR3 region has 13 residues. The CDR3 loop is CASSIQTSLEQFF. The CDR3 region has the DNA TGTGCCAGCAGTATTCAAACTAGCCTAGAGCAGTTCTTC.

This chain connects TRBV7-9 to TRBJ2-7, with 10 nucleotides matching TRBD2. Trimming at V came to 0 bases and at J to 5 bases, leaving 10 bases not matched to a gene. The CDR3 loop spans 17 amino acids. From germline, CDR1 is SEHNR and CDR2 FQNEAQ (reference sequence). The CDR3, as DNA: TGTGCCAGCAGCTTAGCCTCTAGCGGGAGAAAGCCCGACGAGCAGTACTTC. Protein product: CASSLASSGRKPDEQYF.

This rearrangement joins TRBV7-2 to TRBJ2-3, with 7 bases identical to TRBD2. The length of the CDR3 is 14 residues. Looked up from germline, CDR1 is SGHTA and CDR2 is FQGNSA. With V trimmed by 5 bases and J by 11 bases, 13 bases remained unmatched. The CDR3: CASSQLGGGILQYF. DNA for the CDR3: TGTGCCAGCAGCCAATTGGGGGGGGGAATATTGCAGTATTTT.